A single sample gave rise to the 13 T cell receptor beta chains below, sequenced in a study of blood T cell repertoires in COVID-19. Method: immunoSEQ multiplex PCR; TCRdb's copy keeps in-frame clones and lacks some. The sample includes tens of thousands of clones, around 85% of them seen just once. The sequencing input was peripheral blood. The receptors here all came from a human donor in a cohort sampled during active COVID-19.

Only a few counts were recorded for this clone. The chain carries TRBV5-1 and TRBJ1-4, with 10 bases fitting TRBD1. V was clipped by 0 bases and J by 8 bases; unmatched bases: 1. This CDR3 comprises 14 residues. Germline V lookup: CDR1 SGHRS, CDR2 YFSETQ. The CDR3 DNA reads TGCGCCAGCAGCTTGGGGACAGGGGGGGAAAAACTGTTTTTT. Protein: CASSLGTGGEKLFF.

The chain has TRBV11-2 and TRBJ1-1; tentative D call: TRBD1 (6 bases). CDR3 size: 13 residues. Trimming removed 5 bases from V and 6 bases from J, with 13 bases in between. The germline gives CDR1 SGHAT, CDR2 FQNNGV. This chain's CDR3 is CASSLTGFPEAFF. In DNA form, the CDR3 reads TGTGCCAGCAGCCTAACAGGGTTCCCTGAAGCTTTCTTT. The whole variable domain, remainder taken from reference TRBV11-2 and TRBJ1-1, is EAGVAQSPRYKIIEKRQSVAFWCNPISGHATLYWYQQILGQGPKLLIQFQNNGVVDDSQLPKDRFSAERLKGVDSTLKIQPAKLEDSAVYLCASSLTGFPEAFFGQGTRLTVV.

Worth noting for this clone: Mismatch with germline at one junction end may stem from a read error. V is TRBV18 and J is TRBJ2-5; D possibly corresponds to TRBD2 (5 bases). The CDR3 is made up of 15 amino acids. Germline V lookup: CDR1 KGHSH, CDR2 LQKENI. In nucleotides, the CDR3 is TGTGCCAGCTCACCACTCAAGAGGGCGCAAGGGACCCAGTACTTC. Protein product: CASSPLKRAQGTQYF.

The chain recombines TRBV7-3 with TRBJ2-2; 7 bases map to TRBD2. The CDR3 spans 16 residues. After removal of 0 bases from V and 0 bases from J, the junction contained 1 base not matched to a gene. Germline V lookup: CDR1 SGHTA, CDR2 FQGTGA. CDR3 DNA: TGTGCCAGCAGCTTAACGAGCGGGACGAACACCGGGGAGCTGTTTTTT. This gives the protein CASSLTSGTNTGELFF.

The chain combines TRBV28 with TRBJ2-2; D is perhaps TRBD2 (6 bases). V lost 7 bases, J lost 7 bases, and 19 bases lay in between. The germline CDR1 and CDR2 sequences are MDHEN and SYDVKM. The CDR3 sequence is 15 residues long. This CDR3 reads CASKDGDLGGGELFF. The CDR3 DNA is TGTGCCAGCAAGGACGGGGACCTCGGGGGCGGGGAGCTGTTTTTT.

The chain links TRBV4-3 to TRBJ2-1; unclear D gene. The germline V and J ends were trimmed by 3 bases and 9 bases, with 9 bases remaining between them. CDR1 LGHNA and CDR2 YSLEER come from the germline V gene. This CDR3 has 12 amino acids. The CDR3 loop reads CASSHHEAEQFF. CDR3 sequence (DNA): TGCGCCAGCAGCCACCACGAGGCTGAGCAGTTCTTC.

The V call is TRBV29-1, the J call TRBJ2-1, with 9 bases that match TRBD2. The CDR3 contains 14 residues. J gave up 5 bases and V 1 base, and 3 bases lay outside the gene matches. Germline lookup yields CDR1 SQVTM and CDR2 ANQGSEA. The CDR3 sequence is CSVEGLAGNNEQFF. The DNA for the CDR3 is TGCAGCGTTGAAGGCCTAGCGGGGAACAATGAGCAGTTCTTC.

This chain joins TRBV5-5 and TRBJ2-3; D gene unclear. The ends were cut back, 2 bases at V and 2 bases at J, with 15 bases in the middle. The length of the CDR3 is 16 residues. Per the germline V gene, CDR1 is SGHKS and CDR2 is YYEKEE (reference sequence). The CDR3 reads CASSFDPEELTDTQYF. CDR3 DNA: TGTGCCAGCAGCTTCGACCCAGAGGAACTCACAGATACGCAGTATTTT.

V is TRBV7-6 and J is TRBJ1-2; no reliable D call. Germline V lookup: CDR1 SGHVS, CDR2 FNYEAQ. Trimming took 5 bases from V and 10 from J, leaving 17 bases between them. CDR3 size: 13 residues. CDR3 in amino acids: CASSPPGIGVYTF. The CDR3 DNA is TGTGCCAGCAGCCCTCCTGGAATTGGAGTCTACACCTTC. Full variable domain (remainder filled in from reference TRBV7-6 and TRBJ1-2): GAGVSQSPRYKVTKRGQDVALRCDPISGHVSLYWYRQALGQGPEFLTYFNYEAQQDKSGLPNDRFSAERPEGSISTLTIQRTEQRDSAMYRCASSPPGIGVYTFGSGTRLTVV.

The gene calls are TRBV24-1 and TRBJ2-3; TRBD1 agrees at 10 bases. CDR1 is KGHDR, CDR2 SFDVKD, per germline. Losses at the gene ends were 7 bases for V and 3 bases for J; bases not matched to a gene: 9. This CDR3 region has 16 residues. The CDR3 DNA follows: TGTGCCACCAGGGGTTCCGGGACAGGGGTTACAGATACGCAGTATTTT. This encodes CATRGSGTGVTDTQYF.

The chain joins TRBV19 to TRBJ1-2; tentatively, D is TRBD1 (6 bases). Germline V gene data show CDR1 as LNHDA and CDR2 as SQIVND (reference sequence). The CDR3 runs 14 residues. V gave up 6 bases and J gave up 2 bases, with 13 bases separating them. The CDR3 region is CASSLGQLNYGYTF. The CDR3 coding sequence is TGTGCCAGTAGCCTCGGACAGCTGAACTATGGCTACACCTTC.

V is TRBV5-1 and J is TRBJ1-3, with D possibly matching TRBD1 (5 bases). The CDR3 sequence is 15 residues long. Germline CDR1 is SGHRS and CDR2 is YFSETQ. Between the trimmed V and J ends, which lost 0 bases and 2 bases, there was a span of 9 bases. CDR3 nucleotides: TGCGCCAGCAGCTTGGCCGGGACTCCTGGAAACACCATATATTTT. It is translated as CASSLAGTPGNTIYF. Full variable domain (outside the CDR3, taken from reference TRBV5-1 and TRBJ1-3): KAGVTQTPRYLIKTRGQQVTLSCSPISGHRSVSWYQQTPGQGLQFLFEYFSETQRNKGNFPGRFSGRQFSNSRSEMNVSTLELGDSALYLCASSLAGTPGNTIYFGEGSWLTVV.

A few counts support this clone. The junction differs from germline at one of its ends, possibly a read error. The V and J genes are TRBV28 and TRBJ2-2; D gene uncertain. Germline CDR1 MDHEN, CDR2 SYDVKM. CDR3 length equals 14 residues. This CDR3 reads CASSSTSKTGELFF. CDR3 DNA: TGTGCCAGCAGTTCTACCTCGAAGACCGGGGAGCTGTTTTTT.